The entry that follows covers one TCR beta chain sequence. This clonotype has at least ten counts. Its specific antigen is unknown. Base qualities are missing; no much larger clone stands one base away. Libraries were built with 5' RACE. The instrument given in TCRdb is Illumina HiSeq 2500. A second PCR of about 7 to 12 cycles was run with a J-beta primer mix and a sample-barcoded 5' primer. A unique molecular identifier was introduced onto each TCR beta cDNA molecule by a template-switch 5' adaptor carrying 12 random nucleotides. Each sample yielded at least 2.5 million CDR3-containing paired-end reads. All of the RNA was converted into first-strand cDNA using the Mint cDNA synthesis kit, with a TRBC-specific oligonucleotide serving as the primer. All cDNA was treated with uracil-DNA glycosylase and then went through a first 18-cycle PCR with the universal primers M1SS and BC2_uni_R. In the authors' own workflow: For normalization, 1 million high-quality reads were randomly selected from each sample, with every read carrying a distinct molecular identifier. Instead of being binned into consensus sequences, reads with shared molecular identifiers were discarded. MiTCR, with a Q25 quality threshold and the strictest error-elimination algorithm, was used for CDR3 identification, clonotype clustering and error correction. A nonparametric unseen species model with Euler transformation was used to estimate lower-bound total TCR beta diversity. The raw public data were reprocessed by TCRdb itself: fastp quality trimming at Q25, MiXCR clonotype calling, in-frame beta chains only. Each CDR3 protein gets just one entry, which takes the most common genes and DNA from the rows behind it. The V and J calls and clone size are TCRdb's, not the authors'. The sample table contains hundreds of thousands of distinct CDR3 sequences; only one count was recorded for approximately 50% of them. Around 37% of the sample belongs to the ten largest clones.

This sample was included in a study of blood T cells in healthy people across ages (dated by TCRdb to between 2014 and 2017). About the full investigation: In model experiments, template switching captured about one uniquely barcoded TCR beta cDNA molecule for every two T cells. Donors were grouped into four age groups: young (average 16 years), middle-aged (39), aged (62) and long-lived (around 82). Age-related changes in TCR beta repertoire diversity were measured in the study by deep sequencing normalized with unique cDNA molecular identifiers. To avoid experimental bias, donors of different ages were distributed randomly across sequencing lanes. The study analyzed two additional independent replicas of 1 million unique cDNA reads from the same blood draw for two donors, one aged 18 to 30 and one aged 80 or older.

Reading the germline V gene (reference sequence) gives CDR1 SGHKS and CDR2 YYEKEE. From its cysteine to its phenylalanine, the CDR3 spans 15 amino acids. Only the CDR3 DNA is retained, 45 bases long and in frame from the first base. V loses 2 bases of germline sequence and J loses 4 bases, and the interval between the two ends is 15 bases. General conclusions and limits of the study: Estimates of total diversity based on one million sequenced T cells were considered lower bounds and underestimates. As age increased, observed TCR beta diversity per million T cells dropped in a roughly linear way, and a significant reduction was already evident by age about 40. Observed TCR beta diversity correlated strongly with the percentage of naive T cells measured by flow cytometry. Bulk unsorted PBMC profiling prevented conclusive comparison of naive and antigen-experienced compartments. The long-lived group showed more naive CD4+ T cells, fewer expanded clones and increased TCR diversity than the aged group, suggesting age selection. Because the CMV infection status of the donors was unknown, age-related changes in expanded clonotypes may potentially have been confounded.

Systemically healthy Caucasian individuals from Russia, 35 to 40 in total and aged roughly 6 to 90 years, were included as donors. Each donor gave around 9.9 milliliters of peripheral blood, collected into EDTA-treated Vacutainer tubes. Ficoll-Paque density-gradient centrifugation was used to isolate PBMCs, with at least 6 million obtained per sample. Total RNA was extracted from PBMCs with Trizol reagent, with at least 5.5 micrograms obtained per sample. For every donor, an aliquot of PBMCs went through flow cytometry to measure the percentages of naive CD45RAhigh/CD27high T cells. The sequence is built from TRBV5-5 and TRBJ2-5; the D segment cannot be called with confidence. This TCR derives from a man in his 60s in good health. The sequenced sample consisted of blood. CDR3 sequence: CASSFSLSESETQYF. The DNA is as follows: TGTGCCAGCAGCTTTTCCCTCTCCGAGTCAGAGACCCAGTACTTC.